This TCR beta chain was captured in a study of glioma-infiltrating T cells after dendritic cell vaccination. As for the study in general: Patients had newly diagnosed or recurrent glioblastoma and received dendritic cell vaccines. Monocyte-derived dendritic cells, cultured roughly 7 days with IL-4 and GM-CSF, were pulsed with autologous tumor lysate.

As to time point: after dendritic cell vaccination, including at tumor progression/relapse. Sequenced by immunoSEQ multiplex PCR; TCRdb stores in-frame clones only, minus some. The table lists about 25,000 clones, roughly 91% of them singletons. The TCR was taken from a human donor with glioblastoma. The sequencing used blood, collected after dendritic cell vaccination.

The CDR3 sequence: CAWEHGSGNEQFF. CDR3 sequence (DNA): TGTGCCTGGGAACACGGATCAGGGAATGAGCAGTTCTTC. V is TRBV30 and J is TRBJ2-1; the D gene is possibly TRBD1 (5 bases). The V end lost 5 bases, the J end lost 7 bases, and 15 bases lay between the germline ends. The germline V gene encodes CDR1 GTSNPN and CDR2 SVGIG (reference sequence). The CDR3 loop spans 13 amino acids.